The next 25 T cell receptor beta chains were all read from a single sample in a study of Tregs in tolerant kidney transplant recipients (dated by TCRdb to between 2018 and 2020). The library was prepared using the immunoSEQ multiplex PCR assay. Here the immuneACCESS table is served through TCRdb, limited to in-frame sequences with V and J called. Missing clones are a known gap in these copies; in checked studies unresolved V genes cover under half, and the rest lacks a known reason. This sample holds about 240,000 clones; 80% to 85% were observed only once. Over 0.5% of the sample is held by the ten biggest clonotypes. Sequenced input: CD4+ T cells from blood. The receptors derive from a human donor in good health.

V usage is TRBV7-8 and J usage is TRBJ1-5; perhaps TRBD1 as D (6 bases). This CDR3 has 15 amino acids. The germline CDR1 and CDR2 sequences are SGHVS and FQNEAQ. The V end lost 4 bases, the J end lost 2 bases, and 12 bases lay between the germline ends. DNA of the CDR3: TGTGCCAGCAGCTCACAGGGAGAGGGCAATCAGCCCCAGCATTTT. It specifies CASSSQGEGNQPQHF.

The chain carries TRBV5-4 and TRBJ1-1; 7 nucleotides line up with TRBD1. The ends lost 4 bases at V and 2 bases at J; junction bases unmatched: 5. This CDR3 spans 14 amino acids. CDR1 is SGHNT, CDR2 YYREEE, per germline (reference sequence). The CDR3 spells CASSGGQSNTEAFF. The CDR3 DNA reads TGTGCCAGCAGCGGGGGACAGTCCAACACTGAAGCTTTCTTT.

The chain couples TRBV7-3 to TRBJ2-1; D is possibly TRBD1 (5 bases). The CDR3 is made up of 16 amino acids. V was trimmed by 0 bases and J by 10 bases, leaving 19 bases between them. Germline V lookup: CDR1 SGHTA, CDR2 FQGTGA. The CDR3 sequence: CASSLTGRDSPEEQFF. The CDR3, as DNA: TGTGCCAGCAGCTTAACGGGTCGCGACAGCCCCGAGGAGCAGTTCTTC.

This chain joins TRBV10-3 and TRBJ2-7, with 8 bases matching TRBD2. Germline CDR1 is ENHRY and CDR2 is SYGVKD. This CDR3 comprises 14 residues. V gave up 4 bases and J gave up 3 bases; unmatched junction bases: 5. The CDR3 bases are TGTGCCATCAGTGCCGGACTAGCTGGCTACGAGCAGTACTTC. Translating it yields CAISAGLAGYEQYF.

V usage is TRBV2 and J usage is TRBJ1-5; D may be TRBD1 (6 bases). The length of the CDR3 is 16 residues. In germline, CDR1 is SNHLY, CDR2 FYNNEI. V was clipped by 6 bases and J by 1 base, with 16 bases between them. In DNA, the CDR3 is TGTGCCAGCAGCGGTCAGGGGAAGAGGAGCAATCAGCCCCAGCATTTT. Translated: CASSGQGKRSNQPQHF.

This chain links TRBV19 with TRBJ1-1; D unresolved. The CDR3 has 11 amino acids. Trimming pared 9 bases from V and 2 bases from J, leaving 7 bases between. Germline V lookup: CDR1 LNHDA, CDR2 SQIVND (reference sequence). In DNA, the CDR3 is TGTGCCAGCGGTACTAACACTGAAGCTTTCTTT. Amino acid sequence: CASGTNTEAFF. Filled out from reference TRBV19 and TRBJ1-1, the complete variable domain reads DGGITQSPKYLFRKEGQNVTLSCEQNLNHDAMYWYRQDPGQGLRLIYYSQIVNDFQKGDIAEGYSVSREKKESFPLTVTSAQKNPTAFYLCASGTNTEAFFGQGTRLTVV.

Only a few counts were recorded for this clone. The chain has TRBV7-8 and TRBJ2-5; no clear D gene. The germline V and J ends were trimmed by 5 bases and 4 bases, with 8 bases remaining between them. The germline V gene has CDR1 SGHVS and CDR2 FQNEAQ. This CDR3 spans 12 amino acids. CDR3 DNA: TGTGCCAGCAGCCCACTCGTAGAGACCCAGTACTTC. This translates into CASSPLVETQYF.

The V gene is TRBV7-3, the J gene TRBJ1-2; 7 positions match TRBD1. The V gene end was trimmed by 1 base and the J gene end by 4 bases; junction bases not matched to a gene: 9. Germline V gene sequence: CDR1 SGHTA, CDR2 FQGTGA. There are 16 residues in the CDR3. In nucleotides, the CDR3 is TGTGCCAGCAGCTTAAATGGCCCCGGGACAGTCTATGGCTACACCTTC. As protein: CASSLNGPGTVYGYTF.

V gene TRBV4-1 combines with J gene TRBJ2-5; D assignment may be TRBD1 or TRBD2 (5 bases each). V lost 1 base and J lost 7, with 13 bases in between. This CDR3 contains 14 residues. Germline V gene data show CDR1 as MGHRA and CDR2 as YSYEKL. The CDR3 bases are TGCGCCAGCAGCCAAGGTCCAGGGAGCGTGACCCAGTACTTC. Amino acid sequence: CASSQGPGSVTQYF.

The chain uses TRBV19 and TRBJ1-4, with 7 bases that match TRBD1. Germline V gives CDR1 LNHDA, CDR2 SQIVND (reference sequence). Losses at the gene ends were 4 bases for V and 3 bases for J; bases not matched to a gene: 5. The CDR3 is 15 amino acids. In nucleotides, the CDR3 is TGTGCCAGTAGTAGGCCCCAGGGGGCTAATGAAAAACTGTTTTTT. It translates to CASSRPQGANEKLFF.

The chain employs TRBV29-1 and TRBJ1-1; D uncertain. V lost 2 bases to trimming and J lost 1 base, with 11 bases between them. The CDR3 has 14 amino acids. Germline lookup yields CDR1 SQVTM and CDR2 ANQGSEA. The CDR3 protein is CSVENVGRNTEAFF. For the CDR3, the DNA is TGCAGCGTTGAAAACGTCGGTCGGAACACTGAAGCTTTCTTT.

Notes on this clone: Other DNA sequences in this sample translate to the same CDR3. V and J are TRBV27 and TRBJ1-2, with 10 bases that match TRBD1. J gave up 6 bases and V 4 bases, and 5 bases lay outside the gene matches. The CDR3 loop spans 14 amino acids. CDR1 MNHEY and CDR2 SMNVEV come from the germline V gene (reference sequence). CDR3 DNA sequence: TGTGCCAGCAGTTCCCCAGGACAGGGGGATGGCTACACCTTC. It codes for CASSSPGQGDGYTF.

Turning to this clone: In this CDR3 the conserved last residue, phenylalanine or tryptophan, is missing, so a read error is likely. The V and J genes are TRBV2 and TRBJ1-2; D gene unclear. CDR3 length: 12 amino acids. Germline CDR1 SNHLY, CDR2 FYNNEI. Trimming removed 7 bases at V and 4 bases at J, with 10 bases between. CDR3 bases: TGTGCCAGCACTTCGGGCCCCTATGGCTACACCTCC. Translating gives CASTSGPYGYTS.

This clone showed up just once. This chain connects TRBV11-3 to TRBJ2-7, with a possible D match to TRBD1 (6 bases). The CDR3 runs to 15 residues. Germline CDR1 reads SGHNT; CDR2 reads YENEEA. Trimming shortened V by 5 bases and J by 1 base, and 15 bases separated the two germline ends. CDR3 sequence: CASSELPGTSYEQYF. The CDR3 DNA follows: TGTGCCAGCAGCGAACTACCCGGGACATCCTACGAGCAGTACTTC.

The V call is TRBV9, the J call TRBJ2-7; 8 bases match TRBD1. This CDR3 has 15 amino acids. Germline V gene sequence: CDR1 SGDLS, CDR2 YYNGEE. J lost 4 bases, V lost 3 bases, and 9 bases had no gene match. This CDR3 is CASSGAGDRMYEQYF. The CDR3 DNA reads TGTGCCAGCAGCGGCGCCGGGGACAGGATGTACGAGCAGTACTTC.

The V call is TRBV7-9, the J call TRBJ2-5; D is ambiguous. CDR3 length equals 14 residues. V was clipped by 1 base and J by 0 bases, with 6 bases between them. Germline values: CDR1 SEHNR, CDR2 FQNEAQ (reference sequence). The CDR3 DNA follows: TGTGCCAGCAGCTTAGATCCGTACCAAGAGACCCAGTACTTC. This encodes CASSLDPYQETQYF.

The chain carries TRBV2 and TRBJ2-3; D gene ambiguous. This CDR3 has 15 residues. Germline V gene lookup returns CDR1 SNHLY and CDR2 FYNNEI. V lost 3 bases to trimming and J lost 0 bases, with 10 bases between them. The CDR3 is CASSEQAPSTDTQYF. CDR3 sequence (DNA): TGTGCCAGCAGTGAGCAGGCACCCAGCACAGATACGCAGTATTTT.

This sequence joins TRBV18 and TRBJ2-1; 14 nucleotides align to TRBD2. Looked up from germline, CDR1 is KGHSH and CDR2 is LQKENI. V shed 4 bases and J 8 bases; nucleotides not matched to a gene: 10. The CDR3 sequence is 17 residues long. CDR3 in DNA: TGTGCCAGCTCACTCGGGACTAGCGGGAGTTTGATAGATGAGCAGTTCTTC. Its protein product is CASSLGTSGSLIDEQFF. Together with reference TRBV18 and TRBJ2-1, the CDR3 gives the full variable domain: NAGVMQNPRHLVRRRGQEARLRCSPMKGHSHVYWYRQLPEEGLKFMVYLQKENIIDESGMPKERFSAEFPKEGPSILRIQQVVRGDSAAYFCASSLGTSGSLIDEQFFGPGTRLTVL.

J is TRBJ2-3 and V is TRBV25-1; 8 nucleotides line up with TRBD2. Trimming cost V 5 bases and J 1 base; bases outside gene matches: 8. Germline assignment: CDR1 MGHDK and CDR2 SYGVNS. The length of the CDR3 is 16 residues. CDR3 region: CASSPRVSGGTDTQYF. CDR3 nucleotides: TGTGCCAGCAGTCCTCGTGTTAGCGGGGGCACAGATACGCAGTATTTT.

The chain recombines TRBV11-2 with TRBJ2-7; 9 bases align to TRBD2. This CDR3 contains 16 residues. The trim removed 0 bases at V and 3 bases at J, leaving 6 bases unmatched. Germline V gives CDR1 SGHAT, CDR2 FQNNGV. The CDR3 region has the DNA TGTGCCAGCAGCTTAGAGGGCGGGAGGGCCCACTACGAGCAGTACTTC. It yields the protein CASSLEGGRAHYEQYF.

This chain links TRBV7-2 with TRBJ1-1; 10 bases line up with TRBD1. The CDR3 runs 15 residues. Germline V gene lookup returns CDR1 SGHTA and CDR2 FQGNSA. V shed 5 bases, J shed 1 base, and the junction held 4 bases outside the gene matches. In DNA form, the CDR3 reads TGTGCCAGCAGCCTGACAGGGGGCAGGAACACTGAAGCTTTCTTT. The encoded protein is CASSLTGGRNTEAFF.

V is TRBV9 and J is TRBJ2-2; D possibly corresponds to TRBD1 (6 bases). Germline V gene lookup returns CDR1 SGDLS and CDR2 YYNGEE. V lost 3 bases and J 0 bases, leaving 15 bases between the germline ends. The CDR3 totals 17 residues. The CDR3 bases are TGTGCCAGCAGCGGGAAGGGAACAGGGTCGAACACCGGGGAGCTGTTTTTT. Amino acid sequence: CASSGKGTGSNTGELFF.

This clone was seen a few times. This same CDR3 is encoded by further DNA sequences in the sample. The chain joins TRBV18 to TRBJ2-5; D unresolved. This CDR3 comprises 12 residues. Germline V gene data show CDR1 as KGHSH and CDR2 as LQKENI. Trimming took 3 bases from V and 1 from J, leaving 3 bases between them. The CDR3 reads CASSPSQETQYF. The CDR3 nucleotides are TGTGCCAGCTCACCTTCCCAAGAGACCCAGTACTTC.

The CDR3 loop is CASSYRAVAGDEQFF. The CDR3 nucleotides read TGTGCCAGCAGTTACCGTGCGGTAGCCGGGGATGAGCAGTTCTTC. This chain uses TRBV6-6 with TRBJ2-1, with a possible D match to TRBD2 (5 bases). The length of the CDR3 is 15 residues. Trimming removed 2 bases from V and 8 bases from J, with 16 bases in between. Looked up from germline, CDR1 is MNHNY and CDR2 is SVGAGI (reference sequence).

J is TRBJ1-1 and V is TRBV5-1, with 9 bases aligning to TRBD1. The germline V gene has CDR1 SGHRS and CDR2 YFSETQ. V lost 1 base and J lost 1; bases outside the gene matches: 5. CDR3 size: 16 residues. The CDR3 DNA sequence: TGCGCCAGCAGCTTGCGACAGGGGGGCCCGAACACTGAAGCTTTCTTT. Residues: CASSLRQGGPNTEAFF.